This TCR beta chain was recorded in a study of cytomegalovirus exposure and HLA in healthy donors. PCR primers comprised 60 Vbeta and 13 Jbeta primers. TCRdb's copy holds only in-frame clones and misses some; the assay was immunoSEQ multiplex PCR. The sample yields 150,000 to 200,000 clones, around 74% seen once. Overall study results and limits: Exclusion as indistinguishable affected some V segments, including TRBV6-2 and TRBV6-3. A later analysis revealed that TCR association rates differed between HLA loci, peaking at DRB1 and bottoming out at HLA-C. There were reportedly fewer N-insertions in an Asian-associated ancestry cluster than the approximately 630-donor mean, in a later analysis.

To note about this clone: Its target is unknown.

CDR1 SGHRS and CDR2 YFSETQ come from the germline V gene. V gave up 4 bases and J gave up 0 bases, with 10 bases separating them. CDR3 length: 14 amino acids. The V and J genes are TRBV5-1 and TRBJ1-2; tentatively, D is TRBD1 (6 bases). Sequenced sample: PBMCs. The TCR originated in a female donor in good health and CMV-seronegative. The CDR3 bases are TGCGCCAGCAGCCCGGACAGTACTAACTATGGCTACACCTTC. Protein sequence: CASSPDSTNYGYTF.